Given below is one TCR beta chain in context. Its antigen is currently not known. The sample holds no much larger clone one base away, and base qualities are not on file. The immunoSEQ Assay, a bias-controlled multiplex PCR, was used to amplify TCRbeta CDR3 regions from genomic DNA. The authors processed their data as follows. The number of nucleated cells in each sample was estimated from the amplification of reference gene primers within the assay. To quantify the absolute abundance of each unique TCRbeta CDR3 rearrangement, sequence reads were collapsed and filtered. For each sample, productive Simpson clonality was calculated as the square root of Simpson's diversity index across productive rearrangements. The table was pulled from immuneACCESS by TCRdb, which kept in-frame rearrangements only. Such tables lose some clones; where checked, under half of the loss comes from unresolved V genes, and the rest has no known cause. That table supplies the V and J calls and clone size; D and trimming were determined from the DNA. Across this sample there are some 120,000 clones, with around four fifths seen only once. The ten largest clones capture 15% to 25% of the sample.

The collaborating institutions used their own protocols to collect whole blood in K2EDTA tubes. For TCRbeta analysis, collaborators shipped samples as frozen whole blood, isolated PBMCs, or DNA extracted from either of those sample types. This sample is drawn from a study of blood T cell repertoires in COVID-19 (dated by TCRdb to the early 2020s). With regard to the full study: Samples covering the acute and convalescent phases of COVID-19 were provided by collaborators in the United States, Italy and Spain. The samples were drawn from two sources: the first 160 participants of the ongoing ImmuneRACE study, and fewer than 1,500 subjects contributed by 6 global collaborators. Where available, HLA class I and class II types were obtained from metadata supplied by the sample provider rather than from assay-based typing. Nearly every sample came with metadata listing a de-identified subject ID, COVID-19 status, age in years and sex. Deeply sampled blood TCRbeta repertoires from subjects exposed to, actively infected with, or recovered from COVID-19 were included in the dataset. The repertoires were made available in a free public database intended to serve as a resource for research on the immune response to SARS-CoV-2. The material from the prospective study consisted of cDNA or gDNA derived from T cells, B-cell-depleted T cells, or PBMCs.

V gives up 6 bases and J gives up 6 bases, and the segment between their germline ends measures 11 bases. Sequences DFQATT (CDR1) and SNEGSKA (CDR2) are obtained from the germline V gene (reference sequence). The CDR3 covers 11 residues, taking in both the cysteine and the phenylalanine. Of all the DNA, just the CDR3 is kept, 33 bases in frame from base 1. Summary of the overall study and its limitations: The amount of clinical and demographic metadata varied by source and participant and was provided uncurated.

The source material was peripheral blood. This receptor chain uses TRBV20-1 and TRBJ1-2; the D gene assignment is ambiguous. The clonotype comes from an elderly man with acute or convalescent COVID-19. The nucleotide sequence reads TGCAGTGCCCCACTTCAGGATGGCTACACCTTC. It specifies CSAPLQDGYTF.